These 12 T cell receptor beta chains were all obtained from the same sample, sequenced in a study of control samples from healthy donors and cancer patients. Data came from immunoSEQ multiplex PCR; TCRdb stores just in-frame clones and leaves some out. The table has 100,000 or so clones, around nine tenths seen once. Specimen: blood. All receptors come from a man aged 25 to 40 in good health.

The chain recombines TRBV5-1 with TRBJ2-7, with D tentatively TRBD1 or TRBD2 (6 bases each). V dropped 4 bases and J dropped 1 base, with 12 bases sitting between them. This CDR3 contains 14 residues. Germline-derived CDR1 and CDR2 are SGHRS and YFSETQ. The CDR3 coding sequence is TGCGCCAGCAGCCCCGGGGGCAGTTCCTACGAGCAGTACGTC. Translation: CASSPGGSSYEQYV.

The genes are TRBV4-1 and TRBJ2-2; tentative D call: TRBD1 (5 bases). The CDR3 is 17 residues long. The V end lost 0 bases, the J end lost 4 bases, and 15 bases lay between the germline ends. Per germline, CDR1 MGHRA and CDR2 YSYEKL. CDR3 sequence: CASSQDGRGFSTGELFF. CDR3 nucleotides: TGCGCCAGCAGCCAAGATGGTAGGGGCTTCTCCACCGGGGAGCTGTTTTTT.

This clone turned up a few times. Here the CDR3 DNA reads TGTGCCAGCAGTGGGACAGGGACCTTCTCTGGAAACACCATATATTTT. As protein: CASSGTGTFSGNTIYF. The chain recombines TRBV6-1 with TRBJ1-3, with TRBD1 matching 8 bases. Trimming cost V 4 bases and J 0 bases; bases outside gene matches: 5. The CDR3 runs to 16 residues. Germline CDR1 MNHNS, CDR2 SASEGT.

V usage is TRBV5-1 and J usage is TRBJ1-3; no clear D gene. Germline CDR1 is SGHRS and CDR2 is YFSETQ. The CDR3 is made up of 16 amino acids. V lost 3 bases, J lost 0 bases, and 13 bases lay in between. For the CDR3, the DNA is TGCGCCAGCAGCTCGATCTTCGCCAGCTCTGGAAACACCATATATTTT. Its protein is CASSSIFASSGNTIYF.

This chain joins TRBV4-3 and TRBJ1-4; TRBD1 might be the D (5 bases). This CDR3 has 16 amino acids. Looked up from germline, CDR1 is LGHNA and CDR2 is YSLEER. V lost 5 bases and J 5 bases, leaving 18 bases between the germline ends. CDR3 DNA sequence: TGCGCCAGCAGCGTTTCCCCGGGGGGTGGGAATGAAAAACTGTTTTTT. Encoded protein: CASSVSPGGGNEKLFF.

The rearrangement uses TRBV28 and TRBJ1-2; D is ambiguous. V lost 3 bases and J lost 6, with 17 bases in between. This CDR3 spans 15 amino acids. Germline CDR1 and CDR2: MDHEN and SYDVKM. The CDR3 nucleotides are TGTGCCAGCAGTTTCCCGGGAGAGCTGACTGATGGCTACACCTTC. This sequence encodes CASSFPGELTDGYTF.

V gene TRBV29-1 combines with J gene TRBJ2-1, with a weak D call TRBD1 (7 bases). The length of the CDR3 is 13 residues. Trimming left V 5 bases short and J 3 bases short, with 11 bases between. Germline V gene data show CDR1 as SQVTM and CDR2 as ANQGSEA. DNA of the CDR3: TGCAGCGTTCGGCAGGGGGGCTACAATGAGCAGTTCTTC. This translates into CSVRQGGYNEQFF.

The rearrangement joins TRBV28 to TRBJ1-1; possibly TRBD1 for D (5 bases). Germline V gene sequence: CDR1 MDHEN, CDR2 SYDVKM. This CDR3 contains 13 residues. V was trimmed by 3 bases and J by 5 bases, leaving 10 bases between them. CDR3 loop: CASSLAGWTEAFF. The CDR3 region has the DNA TGTGCCAGCAGTTTGGCAGGGTGGACTGAAGCTTTCTTT.

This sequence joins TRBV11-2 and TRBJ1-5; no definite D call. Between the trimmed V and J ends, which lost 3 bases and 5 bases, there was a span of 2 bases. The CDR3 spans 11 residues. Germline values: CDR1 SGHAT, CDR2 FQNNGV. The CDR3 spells CASSFHQPQHF. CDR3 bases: TGTGCCAGCAGCTTTCATCAGCCCCAGCATTTT.

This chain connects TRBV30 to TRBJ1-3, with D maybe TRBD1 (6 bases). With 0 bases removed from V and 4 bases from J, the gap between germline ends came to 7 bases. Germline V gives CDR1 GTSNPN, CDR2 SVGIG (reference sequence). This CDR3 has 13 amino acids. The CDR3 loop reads CAWSVQGGNTIYF. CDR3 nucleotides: TGTGCCTGGAGTGTACAGGGCGGAAACACCATATATTTT.

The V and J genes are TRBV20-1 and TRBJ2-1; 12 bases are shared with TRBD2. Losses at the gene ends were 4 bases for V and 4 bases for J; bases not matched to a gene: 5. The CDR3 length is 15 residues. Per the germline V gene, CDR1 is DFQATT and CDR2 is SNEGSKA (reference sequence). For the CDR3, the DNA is TGCAGTGCTAATGATGGACTAGCGGGGTACAATGAGCAGTTCTTC. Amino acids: CSANDGLAGYNEQFF.

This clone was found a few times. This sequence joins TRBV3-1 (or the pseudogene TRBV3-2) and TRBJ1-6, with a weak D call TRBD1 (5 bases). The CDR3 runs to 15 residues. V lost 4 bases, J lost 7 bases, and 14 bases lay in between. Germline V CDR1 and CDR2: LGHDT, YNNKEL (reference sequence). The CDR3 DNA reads TGTGCCAGCAGCCCCATGGGAGGGGCGAATTCACCCCTCCACTTT. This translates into CASSPMGGANSPLHF.